The 9 T cell receptor beta chains given below trace back to one sample, sequenced in a study of vaccination effects on CD4 cells after COVID-19. TCRdb's table, derived via immunoSEQ multiplex PCR, lists solely in-frame clones and lacks some. The repertoire holds about 45,000 clones, roughly 72% seen once, with about 9.5% in the top ten. No antigens are known for them. Culturing for about 9 days preceded CD4+ T cell isolation. Each participant received a vaccine that was either BNT162b2 or mRNA-1273, given as two doses. Sample: CD4+ T cells from PBMCs cultured without peptide, taken after COVID-19 vaccination. These receptors all come from a human donor who received a COVID-19 vaccine.

V and J are TRBV10-2 and TRBJ2-5, with D perhaps matching TRBD2 (7 bases). Germline-derived CDR1 and CDR2 are WSHSY and SAAADI. With 7 bases removed from V and 5 bases from J, the gap between germline ends came to 17 bases. This CDR3 has 14 amino acids. The chain's CDR3 is CASTEGGLSETQYF. In DNA form, the CDR3 reads TGCGCCAGCACGGAGGGGGGGCTCTCGGAGACCCAGTACTTC.

This clone occurred a few times. The chain has TRBV6-6 and TRBJ1-3, with D perhaps TRBD1 (6 bases). Trimming cost V 4 bases and J 4 bases, with 14 bases left between them. The CDR3 spans 15 residues. Germline assignment: CDR1 MNHNY and CDR2 SVGAGI (reference sequence). CDR3 sequence: CASSSVQGRGNTIYF. CDR3 nucleotides: TGTGCCAGCAGTTCCGTGCAGGGGCGGGGAAACACCATATATTTT.

This clone was recorded a few times. The V gene is TRBV10-3, the J gene TRBJ1-5, with D possibly matching TRBD1 (5 bases). V lost 0 bases and J 2 bases, leaving 11 bases between the germline ends. Germline-derived CDR1 and CDR2 are ENHRY and SYGVKD. The CDR3 covers 16 residues. The CDR3 loop reads CAISESEGGGNQPQHF. CDR3 nucleotide sequence: TGTGCCATCAGTGAGTCGGAGGGAGGGGGCAATCAGCCCCAGCATTTT.

The rearrangement joins TRBV6-5 to TRBJ2-3; 12 positions agree with TRBD1. CDR3 size: 15 residues. J gave up 3 bases and V 9 bases, and 7 bases lay outside the gene matches. Germline V gene sequence: CDR1 MNHEY, CDR2 SVGAGI. The CDR3: CASWDRGRSTDTQYF. The CDR3 bases are TGTGCCAGTTGGGACAGGGGGCGAAGTACAGATACGCAGTATTTT.

The CDR3 region is CAWSAAYTGELFF. The CDR3 nucleotides read TGTGCCTGGAGTGCGGCGTACACCGGGGAGCTGTTTTTT. This chain uses TRBV30 with TRBJ2-2; D unclear. Germline assignment: CDR1 GTSNPN and CDR2 SVGIG (reference sequence). V was pared by 1 base and J by 3 bases, with 6 bases between. The CDR3 has 13 residues.

The CDR3 region has the DNA TGCAGCGCTGGGGACAATGCCCAAGAGACCCAGTACTTC. The encoded protein is CSAGDNAQETQYF. The rearrangement links TRBV29-1 to TRBJ2-5, with D possibly being TRBD1 (6 bases). V lost 7 bases and J 1 base, leaving 13 bases between the germline ends. CDR1 is SQVTM, CDR2 ANQGSEA, per germline. The CDR3 totals 13 residues.

This clone was detected only once. The chain uses TRBV24-1 and TRBJ1-2, with 7 bases lining up with TRBD1. With V trimmed by 4 bases and J by 8 bases, 9 bases remained unmatched. The CDR3 extends over 14 amino acids. Germline values: CDR1 KGHDR, CDR2 SFDVKD. CDR3 in amino acids: CATSDPRTGLGYTF. The CDR3 nucleotides are TGTGCCACCAGTGACCCGAGGACAGGCCTCGGCTACACCTTC.

The rearrangement joins TRBV27 to TRBJ2-4, with 9 bases fitting TRBD1. Per germline, CDR1 MNHEY and CDR2 SMNVEV (reference sequence). The CDR3 totals 16 residues. With V trimmed by 9 bases and J by 0 bases, 9 bases remained unmatched. CDR3: CASGPGQGIAKNIQYF. The CDR3 coding sequence is TGTGCCAGTGGCCCGGGACAGGGTATAGCCAAAAACATTCAGTACTTC.

The V and J genes are TRBV2 and TRBJ1-2; D may be TRBD1 (6 bases). Germline V gene lookup returns CDR1 SNHLY and CDR2 FYNNEI. This CDR3 comprises 14 residues. V was cut by 3 bases and J by 4 bases, with 12 bases left in between. In DNA form, the CDR3 reads TGTGCCAGCAGTGAGGGGCAGGGGATCTATGGCTACACCTTC. Amino acids: CASSEGQGIYGYTF.